Listed here is a single TCR beta chain. This specimen comes from a study of read filtering for tumor transcriptome and immune sequencing. The germline CDR1 and CDR2 sequences are SGHRS and YFSETQ. V dropped 0 bases and J dropped 4 bases, with 11 bases sitting between them. The CDR3 has 15 residues. This library used approximately 390 ng RNA and molecular barcoded adaptors spanning alpha/delta and beta/gamma chains. MiXCR, run by TCRdb on the reads, gives a single entry per CDR3 protein. The sample shows about 38,000 distinct CDR3 sequences, approximately 13% of them seen only once. This chain uses TRBV5-1 with TRBJ2-4; D gene uncertain. Specimen: a population of CD138-negative cells sorted from bone marrow. The receptor was isolated from a donor aged 40 or older with multiple myeloma. The CDR3: CASSLDATVKNIQYF. CDR3 DNA sequence: TGCGCCAGCAGCTTGGATGCGACGGTTAAAAACATTCAGTACTTC.